Listed below are T cell receptor beta chains from one sample, sequenced in a study of chemoradiotherapy in HPV16-positive cancers. Profiling relied on immunoSEQ multiplex PCR, and the TCRdb table lists in-frame clones only, not all of them. The sample shows roughly 14,000 clones, about nine tenths of them seen only once. The sequencing here drew on blood, taken from a patient who underwent chemoradiotherapy. The receptors were sampled from a human donor with HPV-associated anogenital cancer. CDR3s include the opening cysteine and the closing phenylalanine or tryptophan. The D gene is left open where the match is weak. Expanded clones get a size class; other rows say once, few or many, or leave the size out.

D gene	V gene	clone size	J gene	CDR3 DNA	CDR3 protein
-	TRBV5-8	-	TRBJ2-1	TGTGCCAGCAGCTTGGGGAATGAGCAGTTCTTC	CASSLGNEQFF
TRBD2	TRBV7-9	-	TRBJ2-5	TGTGCCAGCGCCTCGCCCGGGGGGGACGAGACCCAGTACTTC	CASASPGGDETQYF
-	TRBV19	-	TRBJ1-5	TGTGCCAGTAGTAGACGACAGGTCCATCAGCCCCAGCATTTT	CASSRRQVHQPQHF
-	TRBV5-6	-	TRBJ1-5	TGTGCCAGCAGCTGGGGGGGGGACGTAAGAAATCAGCCCCAGCATTTT	CASSWGGDVRNQPQHF
TRBD2	TRBV4-3	-	TRBJ2-1	TGCGCCAGCAGCCAATGGTCCGGCGGGGGCAATGAGCAGTTCTTC	CASSQWSGGGNEQFF
-	TRBV27	-	TRBJ1-5	TGTGCCAGCACGGACCTCAGGGGCAATCAGCCCCAGCATTTT	CASTDLRGNQPQHF
-	TRBV4-3	-	TRBJ2-3	TGCGCCAGCAGCTCCCCCGGGGGGCCGTTCTCTGGGACAGATACGCAGTATTTT	CASSSPGGPFSGTDTQYF
-	TRBV7-9	-	TRBJ1-4	TGTGCCAGCAGCTTAAGAGCAGCAACTAATGAAAAACTGTTTTTT	CASSLRAATNEKLFF
-	TRBV5-1	-	TRBJ1-2	TGCGCCAGCAGCTTGGTGGTCCCAGGACCATATAACTATGGCTACACCTTC	CASSLVVPGPYNYGYTF
TRBD1	TRBV30	-	TRBJ1-5	TGTGCCTGGAGTAGGGGACAGAATCAGCCCCAGCATTTT	CAWSRGQNQPQHF
-	TRBV13	-	TRBJ2-3	TGTGCCAGCTTGCTCCGAGGGGGGGGTACAGATACGCAGTATTTT	CASLLRGGGTDTQYF
-	TRBV10-2	-	TRBJ1-1	TGCGCCACCGGCCGCTTTCCGGCTCTGGGAGAAGCTTTCTTT	CATGRFPALGEAFF
-	TRBV9	-	TRBJ2-3	TGTGCCAGCAGCGTAGTTAGCTCTCGCACAGATACGCAGTATTTT	CASSVVSSRTDTQYF
TRBD1	TRBV4-1	few	TRBJ2-7	TGCGCCAGCAGCCAAGTACAGGGGGCCAGCTACGAGCAGTACTTC	CASSQVQGASYEQYF
TRBD2	TRBV7-2	once	TRBJ2-3	TGTGCCAGCAGCTTACAACCTCCCCGACTAGCGGCGGGGGCAGATACGCAGTATTTT	CASSLQPPRLAAGADTQYF
-	TRBV5-1	-	TRBJ2-3	TGCGCCAGCAGCTTGAGGCCCGAAACTTCGGATACGCAGTATTTT	CASSLRPETSDTQYF
TRBD2	TRBV2	-	TRBJ2-2	TGTGCCAGCAGTGAGGAGCGGGGGGCTCGGGGGGAGCTGTTTTTT	CASSEERGARGELFF
TRBD1	TRBV14	-	TRBJ2-1	TGTGCCAGCAGCCCCGACAGGGGGCAGGGGAATGAGCAGTTCTTC	CASSPDRGQGNEQFF
-	TRBV6-1	once	TRBJ2-3	TGTGCCAGCAGTGACGGCAGGGGCGCAGATACGCAGTATTTT	CASSDGRGADTQYF
TRBD1	TRBV6-5	-	TRBJ1-2	TGTGCCAGCAGTTGGACAGGCGGATATGGCTACACCTTC	CASSWTGGYGYTF
-	TRBV7-9	-	TRBJ1-4	TGTGCCAGCAGCTCAGGGACCGGTAGTGAAAAACTGTTTTTT	CASSSGTGSEKLFF
TRBD2	TRBV5-1	-	TRBJ2-5	TGCGCCAGCACCGGGGGGGCTCCCGAACAAGAGACCCAGTACTTC	CASTGGAPEQETQYF